This TCR beta chain originates from a study of T cell responses to AZD1222 COVID-19 vaccine. As concerns this clone: The antigen remains undetermined.

The method was immunoSEQ multiplex PCR; TCRdb's version includes in-frame clones alone and lacks a portion of them. In the table there are 90,000 to 110,000 clones, about 88% of which are singletons. V lost 4 bases to trimming and J lost 4 bases, with 14 bases between them. The germline CDR1 and CDR2 sequences are LGHDT and YNNKEL (reference sequence). CDR3 length equals 14 residues. Study-wide results and limits: Spike-wide coverage was observed for vaccine-associated CD4 TCRs, with dominant responses at 160-218 and 743-854. Nearly half of spike-specific TCRs reportedly target unmutated variant regions. Repertoires were sampled only after the peak T cell response. Clonal diversity was possibly underestimated, and the donors were mostly white British, with more females.

This chain links TRBV3-1 (or the pseudogene TRBV3-2) with TRBJ2-7, with D tentatively TRBD1 (6 bases). This material consisted of peripheral blood, taken on day 0 of AZD1222 vaccination. The source of this sequence is an adult in good health. The CDR3 region is CASSRHQGSYEQYV. The CDR3 coding sequence is TGTGCCAGCAGCCGTCATCAGGGGTCTTACGAGCAGTACGTC.